This is a list of T cell receptor beta chains from one sample in a study of blood T cell repertoires in COVID-19. Only in-frame clones appear in the TCRdb table, and some are missing; sequencing was by immunoSEQ multiplex PCR. Here the sample spans approximately 270,000 clones, about nine tenths being singletons. Material for sequencing was PBMCs or T cells enriched from blood (not recorded which). The receptors here all came from a middle-aged man who had recovered from COVID-19. CDR3s include the opening cysteine and the closing phenylalanine or tryptophan.

j_gene | v_gene | CDR3aa
TRBJ1-1 | TRBV9 | CASSPLQEVNTEAFF
TRBJ2-7 | TRBV2 | CASSSRGPDEQYF
TRBJ2-3 | TRBV4-1 | CASSQEKFGTGTDTQYF
TRBJ1-4 | TRBV2 | CASKGEWVTGPIEKLFF
TRBJ1-3 | TRBV18 | CASSPRGAAGNTIYF
TRBJ1-2 | TRBV6-4 | CASSDSSLATGYTF
TRBJ2-7 | TRBV4-3 | CASSHYGTSGAYEQYF
TRBJ2-1 | TRBV6-1 | CASSELGYNEQFF
TRBJ1-2 | TRBV19 | CASRISRQRANYGYTF
TRBJ2-7 | TRBV5-4 | CASNQGPYEQYF
TRBJ2-7 | TRBV10-3 | CAISDRWTSGISYEQYF
TRBJ2-5 | TRBV5-1 | CASSFAVTGETQYF
TRBJ2-2 | TRBV4-1 | CASSGTPNTGELFF
TRBJ1-5 | TRBV6-5 | CASSPGHGQPQHF
TRBJ2-3 | TRBV5-1 | CASSPGTSGRTDTQYF
TRBJ1-6 | TRBV10-1 | CASGGTGWKNSPLHF
TRBJ2-5 | TRBV9 | CASSVELAGSQETQYF
TRBJ2-1 | TRBV19 | CASRVEGAYNEQFF
TRBJ1-1 | TRBV19 | CASSIPLRPGVNTEAFF
TRBJ2-7 | TRBV9 | CASSSLGDYEQYF
TRBJ1-4 | TRBV30 | CAWTRGEEKLFF
TRBJ2-5 | TRBV4-1 | CASSQPKAGGGETQYF
TRBJ1-2 | TRBV6-1 | CASSESGGLYGYTF
TRBJ2-1 | TRBV24-1 | CATQDTSGSSDEQFF
TRBJ2-7 | TRBV28 | CASSVSSGISSYEQYF
TRBJ1-1 | TRBV10-3 | CAISSRNTEAFF